This is a list of T cell receptor beta chains from one sample in a study of early T cells in non-severe SARS-CoV-2 infection. TCRdb re-called the 5' RACE reads with MiXCR, one entry per CDR3 protein. Of approximately 26,000 distinct CDR3 sequences listed, about 4% are singletons. The sample was whole blood. These receptor sequences come from an adult who was a healthcare worker with PCR-confirmed SARS-CoV-2 infection or an uninfected control (not recorded which). The CDR3 runs from the conserved cysteine through the conserved F or W. Each record gives: J gene, V gene, clone size, D gene, CDR3 protein, CDR3 DNA. The D gene is left open where the match is weak. Only some rows state a clone size, as once, few, many or a class for expanded clones.

J: TRBJ2-1
V: TRBV20-1
size: many
D: TRBD2
CDR3: CSASGRALPRGEQFF
DNA: TGCAGTGCTAGCGGGAGGGCCCTCCCTCGGGGTGAGCAGTTCTTC

J: TRBJ2-2
V: TRBV5-1
size: many
D: .
CDR3: CASSLVAGVSVGELFF
DNA: TGCGCCAGCAGCTTGGTGGCAGGGGTTTCTGTCGGGGAGCTGTTTTTT

J: TRBJ1-2
V: TRBV28
size: medium-sized
D: .
CDR3: CASGLPGHPNYGYTF
DNA: TGTGCCAGCGGCCTGCCCGGACACCCGAACTATGGCTACACCTTC

J: TRBJ2-5
V: TRBV10-3
size: many
D: .
CDR3: CATSVAQETQYF
DNA: TGTGCCACCTCCGTAGCCCAAGAGACCCAGTACTTC

J: TRBJ2-2
V: TRBV27
size: .
D: .
CDR3: CASRRTANTGELFF
DNA: TGTGCCAGCAGGAGGACAGCGAACACCGGGGAGCTGTTTTTT

J: TRBJ2-5
V: TRBV18
size: many
D: .
CDR3: CASSPRPGPETQYF
DNA: TGTGCCAGCTCACCTCGTCCCGGACCAGAGACCCAGTACTTC

J: TRBJ2-1
V: TRBV7-6
size: many
D: .
CDR3: CASSLVSYNEQFF
DNA: TGTGCCAGCAGCCTAGTCTCCTACAATGAGCAGTTCTTC

J: TRBJ2-2
V: TRBV7-3
size: many
D: .
CDR3: CASSPQPAGNTGELFF
DNA: TGTGCCAGCAGCCCCCAGCCGGCAGGAAACACCGGGGAGCTGTTTTTT

J: TRBJ2-7
V: TRBV7-2
size: many
D: .
CDR3: CASSPRAYEQYF
DNA: TGTGCCAGCAGCCCGAGAGCCTACGAGCAGTACTTC

J: TRBJ2-1
V: TRBV20-1
size: few
D: .
CDR3: CSARDWTDNEQFF
DNA: TGCAGTGCTCGGGACTGGACTGATAATGAGCAGTTCTTC

J: TRBJ2-7
V: TRBV3-1
size: many
D: .
CDR3: CASSQGLGSYEQYF
DNA: TGTGCCAGCAGCCAAGGTCTGGGGTCCTACGAGCAGTACTTC

J: TRBJ2-3
V: TRBV6-5
size: many
D: TRBD2
CDR3: CASSRVPSGSADTQYF
DNA: TGTGCCAGCAGCCGCGTCCCCAGCGGGAGCGCAGATACGCAGTATTTT

J: TRBJ2-1
V: TRBV19
size: many
D: .
CDR3: CASSITLYGGVIRNEQFF
DNA: TGTGCCAGTAGTATCACCCTTTATGGGGGAGTTATCAGGAATGAGCAGTTCTTC

J: TRBJ1-1
V: TRBV6-4
size: many
D: TRBD1
CDR3: CASSYTGDWDTEAFF
DNA: TGTGCCAGCAGCTACACAGGGGATTGGGACACTGAAGCTTTCTTT

J: TRBJ1-1
V: TRBV20-1
size: many
D: .
CDR3: CSAPIGRNTEAFF
DNA: TGCAGTGCCCCGATTGGTAGGAACACTGAAGCTTTCTTT

J: TRBJ1-1
V: TRBV2
size: many
D: TRBD1
CDR3: CASSEWGQSEAFF
DNA: TGTGCCAGCAGTGAATGGGGACAGTCTGAAGCTTTCTTT